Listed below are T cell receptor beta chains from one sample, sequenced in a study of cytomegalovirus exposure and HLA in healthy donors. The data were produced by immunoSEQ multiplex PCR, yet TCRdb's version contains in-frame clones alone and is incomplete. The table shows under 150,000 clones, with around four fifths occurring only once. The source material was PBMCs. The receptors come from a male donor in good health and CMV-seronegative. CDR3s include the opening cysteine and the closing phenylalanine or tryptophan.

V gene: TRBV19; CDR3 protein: CASSMALAGAEQFF
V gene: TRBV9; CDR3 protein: CATGRGTGELFF
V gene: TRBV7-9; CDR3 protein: CASSLASLITDTQYF
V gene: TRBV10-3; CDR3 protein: CAIMQGTNQPQHF
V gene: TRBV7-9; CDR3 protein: CASSFPRGHEQYF
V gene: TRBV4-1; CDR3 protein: CASSRVIQETQYF
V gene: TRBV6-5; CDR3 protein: CASSYSRLGGYTF
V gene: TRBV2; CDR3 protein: CASSDLGGSGDTIYF
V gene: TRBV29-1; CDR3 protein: CSAGPGGEAFF
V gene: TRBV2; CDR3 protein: CASTRDRGDQPQHF